Following are 20 T cell receptor beta chains from one sample sequenced in a study of cytomegalovirus exposure and HLA in healthy donors. The assay was immunoSEQ multiplex PCR, and TCRdb's table has in-frame clones only and misses some. The sample contains approximately 180,000 clones, about nine tenths of which appear only once. What was sequenced was PBMCs. These receptors all stem from a man aged 18 to 35 in good health and CMV-seropositive.

CDR3 loop: CASSQLFSGASYEQYF. In DNA, the CDR3 is TGTGCCAGCAGCCAGCTATTTAGCGGGGCATCCTACGAGCAGTACTTC. The V call is TRBV4-2, the J call TRBJ2-7; 8 bases align to TRBD2. The CDR3 loop spans 16 amino acids. CDR1 is LGHNA and CDR2 is YNFKEQ in the germline V gene. V lost 3 bases to trimming and J lost 1 base; unmatched junction nucleotides: 8.

The J gene is TRBJ2-1, the V gene TRBV19, with 9 nucleotides matching TRBD1. Trimming cost V 3 bases and J 13 bases; bases outside gene matches: 16. The CDR3 is 16 residues long. Germline V gene sequence: CDR1 LNHDA, CDR2 SQIVND (reference sequence). CDR3 sequence: CASSIPMGDRGARQFF. The DNA of the CDR3 is TGTGCCAGTAGTATCCCCATGGGCGACAGGGGGGCTCGACAGTTCTTC.

V usage is TRBV27 and J usage is TRBJ1-1, with D unresolved. Per germline, CDR1 MNHEY and CDR2 SMNVEV (reference sequence). CDR3 length: 15 residues. Deletions cut 2 bases from V and 4 bases from J, with 14 bases between. The CDR3 bases are TGTGCCAGCAGTTTACAACACCTAGCAAGCACTGAAGCTTTCTTT. Encoded protein: CASSLQHLASTEAFF.

The chain joins TRBV4-3 to TRBJ2-5, with D uncertain. The CDR3 runs 15 residues. Per the germline V gene, CDR1 is LGHNA and CDR2 is YSLEER. The V end was cut by 2 bases, the J end by 2 bases, with 12 bases between. The CDR3 is CASSQRRSKQETQYF. CDR3 in DNA: TGCGCCAGCAGCCAAAGAAGGAGCAAACAAGAGACCCAGTACTTC.

This clone came up once. The chain employs TRBV5-4 and TRBJ1-2, with D unresolved. The CDR3 sequence is 13 residues long. CDR1 SGHNT and CDR2 YYREEE come from the germline V gene (reference sequence). The V gene lost 6 bases and the J gene lost 7 bases, with 16 bases spanning the gap. The CDR3 nucleotides are TGTGCCAGCACTGTCGACGGGTGGTCTGGCTACACCTTC. It specifies CASTVDGWSGYTF.

This clone came up once. The same CDR3 is also encoded by other DNA sequences in this sample. DNA for the CDR3: TGTGCCACCAGCAGAGACAGGGGGCCCTACGAGCAGTACTTC. It codes for CATSRDRGPYEQYF. The chain joins TRBV15 to TRBJ2-7; 8 positions agree with TRBD1. The CDR3 is made up of 14 amino acids. Germline V gene data show CDR1 as LNHNV and CDR2 as YYDKDF (reference sequence). V shed 0 bases and J 2 bases; nucleotides not matched to a gene: 0.

This clone appeared once. The chain recombines TRBV19 with TRBJ1-1, with unresolved D. Germline V gene sequence: CDR1 LNHDA, CDR2 SQIVND (reference sequence). The CDR3 covers 13 residues. The V gene lost 3 bases and the J gene lost 4 bases, with 9 bases spanning the gap. The CDR3, as DNA: TGTGCCAGTAGTATCGAGTACTTCACTGAAGCTTTCTTT. Its translation: CASSIEYFTEAFF.

The chain uses TRBV6-4 and TRBJ1-2; no firm D call. V was shortened by 2 bases and J by 8 bases, with 12 bases between the two germline ends. CDR1 and CDR2 from the germline V gene are MRHNA and SNTAGT. The CDR3 is 13 amino acids. The DNA of the CDR3 is TGTGCCAGCAGTGACGAACTATTCCGAGGCTACACCTTC. This sequence encodes CASSDELFRGYTF.

V is TRBV18 and J is TRBJ2-7; 12 bases are a match to TRBD2. In germline, CDR1 is KGHSH, CDR2 LQKENI. Trimming at V came to 3 bases and at J to 3 bases, leaving 9 bases not matched to a gene. CDR3 size: 17 residues. CDR3 region: CASSPMTSGSHHYEQYF. The CDR3, as DNA: TGTGCCAGCTCACCTATGACTAGCGGGAGTCACCACTACGAGCAGTACTTC.

The rearrangement uses TRBV4-3 and TRBJ2-3, with a weak D call TRBD1 (5 bases). In germline, CDR1 is LGHNA, CDR2 YSLEER. The CDR3 is 16 amino acids. The V and J ends lost 0 bases and 6 bases respectively, with 16 bases between them. This CDR3 is CASSQDQGRAWDTQYF. CDR3 DNA: TGCGCCAGCAGCCAAGATCAGGGCCGGGCTTGGGATACGCAGTATTTT.

V is TRBV28 and J is TRBJ1-1, with D possibly TRBD1 on 5 matching bases. V lost 2 bases to trimming and J lost 9 bases, with 19 bases between them. The CDR3 has 15 residues. Germline CDR1 MDHEN, CDR2 SYDVKM. CDR3 sequence: CASSLRPGTKDKAFF. DNA for the CDR3: TGTGCCAGCAGTTTACGCCCAGGGACTAAGGATAAAGCTTTCTTT. The variable domain in full, with the rest retrieved from reference TRBV28 and TRBJ1-1, is DVKVTQSSRYLVKRTGEKVFLECVQDMDHENMFWYRQDPGLGLRLIYFSYDVKMKEKGDIPEGYSVSREKKERFSLILESASTNQTSMYLCASSLRPGTKDKAFFGQGTRLTVV.

This clone was seen just once. Germline is not matched at one junction end, which may reflect a read error. The V and J genes are TRBV7-7 and TRBJ2-7; the D gene is possibly TRBD2 (5 bases). CDR1 is SSHAT and CDR2 is FNYEAQ in the germline V gene (reference sequence). The CDR3 has 14 residues. This CDR3 reads CASSKDFSSYEQYF. The CDR3 DNA reads TGTGCTAGCAGCAAGGACTTTAGCTCCTACGAGCAGTACTTC.

V is TRBV7-3 and J is TRBJ2-3; TRBD2 is a possible D gene (6 bases). From germline, CDR1 is SGHTA and CDR2 FQGTGA. CDR3 size: 15 residues. Trimming cost V 2 bases and J 2 bases, with 11 bases left between them. The CDR3 DNA sequence: TGTGCCAGCAGCTTAGGGTCGGGAGACACAGATACGCAGTATTTT. Amino acid sequence: CASSLGSGDTDTQYF.

CDR3 bases: TGTGCCAGCAGCGCCCAACAGGGGGGCGCCTACAATGAGCAGTTCTTC. Amino acids: CASSAQQGGAYNEQFF. The rearrangement joins TRBV5-4 to TRBJ2-1, with 8 bases identical to TRBD1. V shed 4 bases and J 2 bases; nucleotides not matched to a gene: 8. Per the germline V gene, CDR1 is SGHNT and CDR2 is YYREEE (reference sequence). The CDR3 covers 16 residues.

The genes are TRBV30 and TRBJ2-3, with D possibly matching TRBD1 (6 bases). The germline V gene encodes CDR1 GTSNPN and CDR2 SVGIG (reference sequence). The CDR3 contains 17 residues. V shed 0 bases and J shed 0 bases, with 16 bases lying between them. This chain's CDR3 is CAWSVGGPLISTDTQYF. Here the CDR3 DNA reads TGTGCCTGGAGTGTAGGGGGACCCTTGATAAGCACAGATACGCAGTATTTT.

The genes are TRBV7-3 and TRBJ2-5; no clear D. V was trimmed by 3 bases and J by 5 bases, leaving 4 bases between them. The CDR3 is made up of 11 amino acids. Germline loops: CDR1 SGHTA, CDR2 FQGTGA. The CDR3: CASSFIETQYF. In nucleotides, the CDR3 is TGTGCCAGCAGCTTCATCGAGACCCAGTACTTC. Looking up the rest from reference TRBV7-3 and TRBJ2-5 gives the full variable domain: GAGVSQTPSNKVTEKGKYVELRCDPISGHTALYWYRQSLGQGPEFLIYFQGTGAADDSGLPNDRFFAVRPEGSVSTLKIQRTERGDSAVYLCASSFIETQYFGPGTRLLVL.

The chain recombines TRBV25-1 with TRBJ2-1, with D unresolved. The CDR3 length is 15 residues. CDR1 MGHDK and CDR2 SYGVNS come from the germline V gene. V was shortened by 3 bases and J by 7 bases, with 16 bases between the two germline ends. CDR3 sequence (DNA): TGTGCCAGCAGTGACTTAGGCGGAGTCACGAATGAGCAGTTCTTC. It yields the protein CASSDLGGVTNEQFF.

This chain joins TRBV2 and TRBJ1-5; weak D call: TRBD1 (6 bases). Germline V CDR1 and CDR2: SNHLY, FYNNEI. This CDR3 region has 16 residues. V was cut by 3 bases and J by 2 bases, with 14 bases left in between. CDR3: CASSEAGVGGNQPQHF. Here the CDR3 DNA reads TGTGCCAGCAGTGAGGCAGGGGTTGGTGGCAATCAGCCCCAGCATTTT.

This clone was counted only a few times. The CDR3 DNA is TGTGCCAGTAGTATAGTGGGGCTCTACACCGGGGAGCTGTTTTTT. Residues: CASSIVGLYTGELFF. This sequence joins TRBV19 and TRBJ2-2; D perhaps matches TRBD1 (5 bases). CDR1 is LNHDA and CDR2 is SQIVND in the germline V gene (reference sequence). V was clipped by 1 base and J by 3 bases, with 9 bases between them. CDR3 size: 15 residues.

The chain has TRBV7-9 and TRBJ1-2; the D gene is possibly TRBD1 (6 bases). The CDR3 spans 16 residues. Germline V gene lookup returns CDR1 SEHNR and CDR2 FQNEAQ (reference sequence). Trimming left V 5 bases short and J 0 bases short, with 16 bases between. The CDR3 nucleotides read TGTGCCAGCAGCGCCGAACGGGACAACTCTAACTATGGCTACACCTTC. The encoded protein is CASSAERDNSNYGYTF.